The entry that follows covers one T cell receptor (beta chain) sequence. This specimen comes from a study of control samples from healthy donors and cancer patients. The data were produced by immunoSEQ multiplex PCR, yet TCRdb's version contains in-frame clones alone and is incomplete. The repertoire holds some 20,000 clones, with roughly 86% as singletons. The germline gives CDR1 LGHDT, CDR2 YNNKEL (reference sequence). The CDR3 is made up of 13 amino acids. V was trimmed by 8 bases and J by 1 base, leaving 8 bases between them. V is TRBV3-1 (or the pseudogene TRBV3-2) and J is TRBJ2-2; TRBD1 might be the D (5 bases). The sequence was obtained from a woman in her 70s with colorectal cancer. Material: PBMCs. The CDR3 DNA follows: TGTGCCAGCCGACAGAAGAACACCGGGGAGCTGTTTTTT. Translated: CASRQKNTGELFF.